The present entry profiles one TCR beta chain with its context. Its antigen is still unknown. This sample is part of a study of T cell responses to AZD1222 COVID-19 vaccine. Study observations and caveats: Repertoires were collected only later (after the peak T cell response had occurred). Dominant at 160-218 and 743-854, vaccine-associated CD4 TCRs also spanned spike.

The assay was immunoSEQ multiplex PCR, and TCRdb's table has in-frame clones only and misses some. The data show about 74,000 clones, roughly 90% seen once. This CDR3 has 14 amino acids. Germline CDR1 SGHKS, CDR2 YYEKEE (reference sequence). Trimming left V 5 bases short and J 2 bases short, with 14 bases between. This TCR was recovered from an adult who received the AZD1222 COVID-19 vaccine. The chain uses TRBV5-5 and TRBJ2-7; D is perhaps TRBD1 or TRBD2 (5 bases each). The source was peripheral blood, collected 28 days after the second AZD1222 dose. In DNA, the CDR3 is TGTGCCAGCAGAACCGGGACCGCCACCTACGAGCAGTACTTC. Protein sequence: CASRTGTATYEQYF.